Listed here are 30 T cell receptor beta chains from one sample, sequenced in a study of blood T cell repertoires in COVID-19. Produced via immunoSEQ multiplex PCR; TCRdb's table is partial and in-frame only. The sample includes under 200,000 clones, 80% to 90% of them seen just once. The sequencing sample was made of peripheral blood. The receptors stem from a man aged 55 to 70 with acute or convalescent COVID-19.

The chain links TRBV2 to TRBJ1-4, with 7 bases that match TRBD1. V shed 3 bases, J shed 2 bases, and the junction held 3 bases outside the gene matches. CDR3 length equals 15 residues. Germline V gene sequence: CDR1 SNHLY, CDR2 FYNNEI. CDR3 coding DNA: TGTGCCAGCAGTGACCCGGACAGGACTAATGAAAAACTGTTTTTT. Translation gives CASSDPDRTNEKLFF.

The gene calls are TRBV28 and TRBJ2-7; 10 positions agree with TRBD2. V lost 3 bases and J lost 3; bases outside the gene matches: 8. CDR3 length equals 16 residues. Per germline, CDR1 MDHEN and CDR2 SYDVKM. This CDR3 is CASSFLGTSAFYEQYF. CDR3 DNA: TGTGCCAGCAGTTTCCTAGGGACTAGCGCATTCTACGAGCAGTACTTC.

V usage is TRBV29-1 and J usage is TRBJ2-5; tentative D call: TRBD2 (7 bases). Trimming stripped 8 bases from V and 4 bases from J, with 20 bases between. Germline-derived CDR1 and CDR2 are SQVTM and ANQGSEA. This CDR3 spans 14 amino acids. CDR3 sequence (DNA): TGCAGCTTCCTTAGGGGGGGAAAAAGAGAGACCCAGTACTTC. This gives the protein CSFLRGGKRETQYF.

The chain joins TRBV5-1 to TRBJ1-2; D remains unclear. The CDR3 runs 14 residues. Trimming shortened V by 0 bases and J by 4 bases, and 10 bases separated the two germline ends. The V gene's germline CDR1 is SGHRS and CDR2 YFSETQ. CDR3 nucleotides: TGCGCCAGCAGCTTGGCACCAGAGGTCTATGGCTACACCTTC. Its translation: CASSLAPEVYGYTF.

This clone was counted between two and nine times. The chain combines TRBV5-5 with TRBJ2-2, with 11 bases lining up with TRBD2. This CDR3 comprises 17 residues. CDR1 SGHKS and CDR2 YYEKEE come from the germline V gene (reference sequence). With 4 bases clipped from V and 4 bases from J, the junction kept 9 bases outside the gene matches. The CDR3 coding sequence is TGTGCCAGCAGCCCACGGCTAGCGGGAGGTGGCACCGGGGAGCTGTTTTTT. This codes for CASSPRLAGGGTGELFF.

The chain couples TRBV20-1 to TRBJ1-2; no definite D call. Trimming stripped 6 bases from V and 8 bases from J, with 10 bases between. The CDR3 extends over 10 amino acids. Germline V gene data show CDR1 as DFQATT and CDR2 as SNEGSKA (reference sequence). DNA for the CDR3: TGCAGTGCCCCGGAGAGGGGCTACACCTTC. This encodes CSAPERGYTF.

V and J are TRBV6-5 and TRBJ2-5; 8 bases fit TRBD1. Germline values: CDR1 MNHEY, CDR2 SVGAGI. The J segment lost 5 bases and the V segment lost 2 bases, leaving 7 bases of the junction unmatched. The CDR3 runs 15 residues. As DNA, the CDR3 is TGTGCCAGCAGTTACGGGCCAGGGGGCGGTGAGACCCAGTACTTC. Amino acids: CASSYGPGGGETQYF.

The chain recombines TRBV3-1 (or the pseudogene TRBV3-2) with TRBJ1-2, with D unresolved. CDR1 and CDR2 (germline): LGHDT, YNNKEL (reference sequence). Trimming took 1 base from V and 7 from J, leaving 22 bases between them. The CDR3 is made up of 17 amino acids. In nucleotides, the CDR3 is TGTGCCAGCAGCCAAGGTCTCGTCGCTGAGGGAGGGTTTGGCTACACCTTC. This codes for CASSQGLVAEGGFGYTF.

V gene TRBV5-1 combines with J gene TRBJ2-1; 11 nucleotides align to TRBD2. The J segment lost 5 bases and the V segment lost 5 bases, leaving 6 bases of the junction unmatched. Germline CDR1 is SGHRS and CDR2 is YFSETQ. The CDR3 length is 15 residues. Here the CDR3 DNA reads TGCGCCAGCAGTTCGATAGCGGGAGGGGACAATGAGCAGTTCTTC. As protein: CASSSIAGGDNEQFF. Full variable domain (remainder filled in from reference TRBV5-1 and TRBJ2-1): KAGVTQTPRYLIKTRGQQVTLSCSPISGHRSVSWYQQTPGQGLQFLFEYFSETQRNKGNFPGRFSGRQFSNSRSEMNVSTLELGDSALYLCASSSIAGGDNEQFFGPGTRLTVL.

The V gene is TRBV7-3, the J gene TRBJ2-1, with a weak D call TRBD1 (6 bases). CDR1 and CDR2 from the germline V gene are SGHTA and FQGTGA. There are 14 residues in the CDR3. The V and J ends lost 5 bases and 4 bases respectively, with 12 bases between them. The CDR3 region has the DNA TGTGCCAGCAGCCAGAGGGGGAGATACAATGAGCAGTTCTTC. Its translation: CASSQRGRYNEQFF.

This chain joins TRBV4-2 and TRBJ1-4; D is possibly TRBD1 (6 bases). V lost 0 bases to trimming and J lost 5 bases, with 13 bases between them. Germline V gene sequence: CDR1 LGHNA, CDR2 YNFKEQ. The CDR3 has 16 amino acids. CDR3 loop: CASSQDARGGNEKLFF. The DNA of the CDR3 is TGTGCCAGCAGCCAAGATGCGAGAGGGGGAAATGAAAAACTGTTTTTT.

This chain connects TRBV3-1 (or the pseudogene TRBV3-2) to TRBJ2-3; 7 bases are a match to TRBD2. The CDR3 is made up of 15 amino acids. Germline trimming cut 2 bases from V and 4 bases from J; bases unmatched to any gene: 6. Germline CDR1 is LGHDT and CDR2 is YNNKEL (reference sequence). The CDR3 DNA follows: TGTGCCAGCAGCCAAACTAGCGTGAGATCAGATACGCAGTATTTT. Residues: CASSQTSVRSDTQYF.

The chain links TRBV6-6 to TRBJ1-1; 10 positions agree with TRBD1. Germline CDR1 and CDR2: MNHNY and SVGAGI (reference sequence). After removal of 5 bases from V and 5 bases from J, the junction contained 8 bases not matched to a gene. The CDR3 sequence is 15 residues long. CDR3 amino acids: CASSPLRDRGTEAFF. CDR3 nucleotide sequence: TGTGCCAGCAGTCCACTCCGGGACAGGGGAACTGAAGCTTTCTTT.

This sequence joins TRBV6-5 and TRBJ2-1, with 9 bases lining up with TRBD2. Trimming at V came to 6 bases and at J to 4 bases, leaving 4 bases not matched to a gene. Germline V gene sequence: CDR1 MNHEY, CDR2 SVGAGI. This CDR3 contains 14 residues. In DNA form, the CDR3 reads TGTGCCAGCAGCGGGACTAGCAGTTACAATGAGCAGTTCTTC. Residues: CASSGTSSYNEQFF.

This chain links TRBV30 with TRBJ2-3; D might be TRBD1 (5 bases). This CDR3 has 15 amino acids. The V and J ends lost 0 bases and 2 bases respectively, with 12 bases between them. Germline V gene sequence: CDR1 GTSNPN, CDR2 SVGIG (reference sequence). The CDR3 region has the DNA TGTGCCTGGAGTGTTTCCCCCAGGGCCACAGATACGCAGTATTTT. Translated, it gives CAWSVSPRATDTQYF. Together with reference TRBV30 and TRBJ2-3, the CDR3 gives the full variable domain: SQTIHQWPATLVQPVGSPLSLECTVEGTSNPNLYWYRQAAGRGLQLLFYSVGIGQISSEVPQNLSASRPQDRQFILSSKKLLLSDSGFYLCAWSVSPRATDTQYFGPGTRLTVL.

CDR3 protein: CAISGGTGTSGQETQYF. Here the CDR3 DNA reads TGTGCCATCAGTGGGGGTACCGGGACTAGCGGCCAAGAGACCCAGTACTTC. V is TRBV10-3 and J is TRBJ2-5; 11 bases align to TRBD2. The J segment lost 1 base and the V segment lost 4 bases, leaving 8 bases of the junction unmatched. CDR1 and CDR2 (germline): ENHRY, SYGVKD. The CDR3 extends over 17 amino acids.

The rearrangement joins TRBV5-5 to TRBJ1-6; 7 positions agree with TRBD1. The CDR3 length is 14 residues. V was pared by 0 bases and J by 10 bases, with 4 bases of the junction left unmatched. Per the germline V gene, CDR1 is SGHKS and CDR2 is YYEKEE (reference sequence). The CDR3 region has the DNA TGTGCCAGCAGCTTGGGACAGGGAGAATCACCCCTCCACTTT. It translates to CASSLGQGESPLHF.

The chain employs TRBV18 and TRBJ1-4; D perhaps matches TRBD1 (6 bases). The CDR3 covers 18 residues. Germline CDR1 and CDR2: KGHSH and LQKENI. Trimming took off 2 bases at V and 0 bases at J, with 16 bases between the two ends. The DNA for the CDR3 is TGTGCCAGCTCACCATTCAGGGGCCAGGTTGCAACTAATGAAAAACTGTTTTTT. Its translation is CASSPFRGQVATNEKLFF.

This clone was seen a few times. This rearrangement joins TRBV6-4 to TRBJ2-3, with TRBD2 as a possible D gene (6 bases). V gave up 6 bases and J gave up 1 base, with 14 bases separating them. CDR1 and CDR2 (germline): MRHNA, SNTAGT. This CDR3 has 15 residues. The CDR3 reads CASSRAGEGTDTQYF. The DNA of the CDR3 is TGTGCCAGCAGCAGAGCGGGTGAGGGCACAGATACGCAGTATTTT.

This rearrangement joins TRBV11-2 to TRBJ2-4; D might be TRBD1 (5 bases). There are 15 residues in the CDR3. Germline CDR1 reads SGHAT; CDR2 reads FQNNGV. V lost 0 bases, J lost 6 bases, and 12 bases lay in between. The CDR3 sequence: CASSLDRQGRNIQYF. Written as DNA, the CDR3 is TGTGCCAGCAGCTTAGATAGGCAGGGCAGAAACATTCAGTACTTC.

The rearrangement joins TRBV15 to TRBJ2-2, with TRBD1 matching 10 bases. This CDR3 has 15 residues. CDR1 and CDR2 from the germline V gene are LNHNV and YYDKDF (reference sequence). V was clipped by 6 bases and J by 6 bases; unmatched bases: 7. This CDR3 reads CATRWTGGVPGELFF. DNA of the CDR3: TGTGCCACCAGGTGGACAGGGGGAGTTCCCGGGGAGCTGTTTTTT.

The chain is built from TRBV28 and TRBJ2-7; 8 bases fit TRBD2. The CDR3 contains 13 residues. Germline loops: CDR1 MDHEN, CDR2 SYDVKM. Trimming removed 6 bases from V and 6 bases from J; junction bases left unmatched: 7. CDR3: CASRGTSRTEQYF. The DNA for the CDR3 is TGTGCCAGCAGGGGGACTAGTAGGACCGAGCAGTACTTC.

This chain uses TRBV12-3 or TRBV12-4 with TRBJ1-2; D gene ambiguous. The length of the CDR3 is 13 residues. V dropped 3 bases and J dropped 3 bases, with 8 bases sitting between them. CDR3 protein: CASSLAGYYGYTF. CDR3 DNA sequence: TGTGCCAGCAGTTTGGCGGGGTACTATGGCTACACCTTC.

This rearrangement joins TRBV9 to TRBJ2-5, with TRBD1 identical over 7 bases. This CDR3 is 14 amino acids long. The ends lost 0 bases at V and 2 bases at J; junction bases unmatched: 1. CDR1 is SGDLS, CDR2 YYNGEE, per germline. The CDR3 DNA is TGTGCCAGCAGCGTAGGGGGACAGCAAGAGACCCAGTACTTC. It translates to CASSVGGQQETQYF.

This clone was counted only a few times. CDR3 nucleotides: TGTGCCAGCAGCCAAACAGCTTCTGGAAACACCATATATTTT. This gives the protein CASSQTASGNTIYF. V gene TRBV5-4 combines with J gene TRBJ1-3; no definite D call. V lost 4 bases to trimming and J lost 1 base, with 9 bases between them. Germline V lookup: CDR1 SGHNT, CDR2 YYREEE (reference sequence). The CDR3 is 14 amino acids.

This chain joins TRBV5-5 and TRBJ2-1, with 12 bases fitting TRBD2. The V segment lost 5 bases and the J segment 1 base; nucleotides outside the gene matches: 1. This CDR3 is built from 15 residues. CDR1 and CDR2 (germline): SGHKS, YYEKEE (reference sequence). DNA of the CDR3: TGTGCCAGCAGGGGACTAGCGGGTTCCTACAATGAGCAGTTCTTC. This translates into CASRGLAGSYNEQFF. The whole variable domain, remainder taken from reference TRBV5-5 and TRBJ2-1, is DAGVTQSPTHLIKTRGQQVTLRCSPISGHKSVSWYQQVLGQGPQFIFQYYEKEERGRGNFPDRFSARQFPNYSSELNVNALLLGDSALYLCASRGLAGSYNEQFFGPGTRLTVL.

CDR3 coding DNA: TGTGCCACCAGTGCCTCCCCCCCCCTAGCGGGCTACAAAGATACGCAGTATTTT. This sequence encodes CATSASPPLAGYKDTQYF. The chain uses TRBV24-1 and TRBJ2-3; 8 nucleotides match TRBD2. CDR1 is KGHDR and CDR2 is SFDVKD in the germline V gene. J gave up 5 bases and V 5 bases, and 17 bases lay outside the gene matches. The CDR3 length is 18 residues.

This CDR3 is CASSEVGPANTGELFF. DNA of the CDR3: TGTGCCAGCAGTGAGGTGGGGCCTGCGAACACCGGGGAGCTGTTTTTT. This chain links TRBV2 with TRBJ2-2, with D possibly matching TRBD1 (5 bases). The CDR3 runs 16 residues. V was cut by 3 bases and J by 0 bases, with 11 bases left in between. Germline V gives CDR1 SNHLY, CDR2 FYNNEI.

The chain employs TRBV2 and TRBJ1-1, with 7 nucleotides matching TRBD1. V shed 6 bases and J 2 bases; nucleotides not matched to a gene: 6. The CDR3 covers 14 residues. Germline assignment: CDR1 SNHLY and CDR2 FYNNEI. The CDR3 sequence is CASSLQGSNTEAFF. CDR3 in DNA: TGTGCCAGCAGCCTACAGGGGAGCAACACTGAAGCTTTCTTT.

The chain is built from TRBV29-1 and TRBJ1-1; D remains unclear. The germline CDR1 and CDR2 sequences are SQVTM and ANQGSEA. V was trimmed by 4 bases and J by 8 bases, leaving 11 bases between them. The CDR3 extends over 11 amino acids. CDR3 DNA: TGCAGCGTTGGGGAGGGAGGGGAAGCTTTCTTT. Protein: CSVGEGGEAFF.